The clone carrying this T cell receptor beta chain has only a few counts. The sample belongs to a study of T-cell reconstitution after alpha-beta-depleted transplantation in children. This CDR3 has 13 amino acids. CDR1 and CDR2 (germline): KGHSH, LQKENI. The V and J ends lost 3 bases and 0 bases respectively, with 2 bases between them. Unique molecular identifiers were incorporated during preparation of the TCRbeta library. TCRdb reprocessed the PCR reads with MiXCR, giving one entry per CDR3 protein. The table records over 400,000 distinct CDR3 sequences, around two fifths of them present only once. V and J are TRBV18 and TRBJ2-2; D is ambiguous. The source is a girl aged 2 to 9 with aplastic anemia, due to receive a stem cell transplant. The sample was PBMCs, taken before TCRalphabeta/CD19-depleted stem cell transplant. The CDR3 here is CASSPANTGELFF. In DNA, the CDR3 is TGTGCCAGCTCACCCGCGAACACCGGGGAGCTGTTTTTT.